This T cell receptor beta chain derives from a study of CD8 T cells in ankylosing spondylitis. This clonotype was seen ten or more times. The antigen remains unidentified. Trimming left V 7 bases short and J 0 bases short, with 9 bases between. CDR1 is SQVTM and CDR2 is ANQGSEA in the germline V gene. The CDR3 has 12 residues. In TCRdb, the 5' RACE reads were re-called with MiXCR into one record per CDR3 protein. The table includes 110,000 to 150,000 distinct CDR3 sequences, roughly 8% detected once. Study results and caveats: Typical of ankylosing spondylitis blood, it appeared, was a TCR beta motif of seven to nine highly homologous variants. It was reported that disease-linked clones were significantly enriched in matched ankylosing spondylitis synovial fluid. In reactive arthritis synovial fluid and blood, some motif variants had been reported before.

This rearrangement joins TRBV29-1 to TRBJ1-1, with no clear D. The specimen sequenced was synovial fluid, either unsorted or a sorted T cell fraction (not recorded which). The source of this sequence is a male donor with ankylosing spondylitis. DNA of the CDR3: TGCAGCGCTCGCCAGATGAACACTGAAGCTTTCTTT. This encodes CSARQMNTEAFF.